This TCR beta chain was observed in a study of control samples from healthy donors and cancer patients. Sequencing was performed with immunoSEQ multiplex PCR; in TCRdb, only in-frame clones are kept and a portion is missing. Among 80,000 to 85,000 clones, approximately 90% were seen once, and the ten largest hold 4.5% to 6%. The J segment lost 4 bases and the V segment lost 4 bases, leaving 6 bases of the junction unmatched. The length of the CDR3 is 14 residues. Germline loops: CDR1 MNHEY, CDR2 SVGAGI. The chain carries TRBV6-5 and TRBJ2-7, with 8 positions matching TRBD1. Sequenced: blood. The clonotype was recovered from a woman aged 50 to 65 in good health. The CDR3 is CASSSLRGQYEQYF. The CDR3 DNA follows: TGTGCCAGCAGTTCCCTCAGGGGGCAGTACGAGCAGTACTTC.